This TCR beta chain was profiled in a study of cytomegalovirus exposure and HLA in healthy donors (dated by TCRdb to about 2017). In terms of the full investigation: An earlier analysis of some 620 of the donors reported about 260 Gb of sequence data and approximately 120 million unique TCR beta sequences obtained from around 170 million T cells. Roughly 320 gigabases of sequencing data and 70 million to 100 million unique TCR sequences made up an early release that covered approximately 650 HLA-typed donors. Among the roughly 400 genotyped donors, under 90% belonged to the genetic ancestry cluster associated with self-reported Caucasian donors. The study was designed to test whether signatures of past pathogen exposure could be identified by cataloging public T cell receptors. The study used immunosequencing to profile the T cell repertoires of hundreds of subjects and linked those repertoires to cytomegalovirus serostatus. Besides the first cohort of more than 650 subjects, a separate validation cohort made up of 120 different subjects was used. To predict cytomegalovirus infection status, the study brought together high-throughput TCR immunosequencing, statistical association of individual TCRs with disease status, and machine learning. A later analysis re-examined previously published TCR beta repertoires from hundreds of donors and added high-resolution HLA genotyping to investigate patterns of TCR occurrence. Rather than using new phenotypic data, the later analysis identified candidate immune exposures from TCR beta sequences and from how often those sequences occurred across donors. An earlier analysis of roughly 580 of the donors used high-throughput TCR beta sequencing to judge whether each TCR beta V gene segment behaved as functional or pseudogenic. Donor age, sex, ethnicity and CMV serostatus were compiled together with the repertoire data. A later genetic analysis used genome-wide SNP genotypes for about 60% of the roughly 700 donors, treating that subset as a discovery cohort. All discovery cohort repertoires had been generated using a single sequencing platform. Both class I and class II loci were covered by HLA typing, at four-digit resolution. Typing coverage differed by locus: A, B, C, DRB1 and DQB1 were typed in about 620-630 donors, DQA1 in around 500, DPA1 in roughly 590, and DPB1 in 472. Because of strong linkage in the cohort, a few DR-DQ haplotypes were treated as single units for association and clustering. Among 300 to 500 genotyped donors of the cohort, an average of roughly 230,000 unique TCR beta nucleotide sequences was sequenced per donor, of which roughly 17% were non-productive.

V is cut by 6 bases and J by 0 bases, and the space between the germline ends is 15 bases. The CDR3, cysteine through phenylalanine, is 16 amino acids long. Just the 48-base CDR3 DNA is kept, in frame starting at base 1. The CDR1 and CDR2 encoded by the germline V gene (reference sequence) are MNHNY and SVGAGI. In total, roughly 710 healthy bone marrow donors made up the cohort. At the time of sampling, every cohort member was nominally healthy, though immune exposures that went unrecorded were likely present. The donor was CMV seronegative and was included in the group of a few hundred seronegative cohort members. Each donor provided a peripheral blood sample, and peripheral blood mononuclear cells were used for TCR beta sequencing. Genomic DNA extraction from the blood cell samples was performed with the Qiagen DNeasy Blood Extraction Kit. As concerns this clone: Its antigen remains undetermined. There are no base qualities to consult, and no much larger clone falls within one base.

Libraries were constructed by the immunoSEQ multiplex PCR assay. For the multiplex PCR, a mixture combining 60 forward primers for TCR Vbeta segments and 13 reverse primers for TCR Jbeta segments was used. The CDR3 region of rearranged TCR beta genes was amplified from genomic DNA by a multiplex PCR assay. On the Illumina HiSeq System, the amplified TCR beta libraries were sequenced as 87-base-pair reads. The authors' pipeline ran thus. A later analysis tallied tens of millions of unique TCR beta chains across the 666 repertoires, and around 9.9 million of those chains were shared by two or more donors. To remove PCR and sequencing errors, raw reads were error-corrected and collapsed into unique sequences using a nearest-neighbor algorithm that merged closely related sequences. V, D and J gene segments were assigned by aligning CDR3 sequences to IMGT reference sequences. For a sequence to be retained, a match of at least six nucleotides was required to both a V gene segment and a J gene segment. Rearrangements were classified as productive when the CDR3 lacked stop codons and remained in frame with V and J, and all other rearrangements were classified as non-productive. Following IMGT convention, CDR3 was defined as the stretch from the second conserved V-encoded cysteine up to the conserved J-encoded phenylalanine. Sequences without an unambiguous match to a single V gene segment were excluded from the earlier analysis of about 630 of the donors. An earlier analysis of 587 of the donors called V segments functional above 56.7% productive rearrangements and segregating when the between-donor standard deviation exceeded 5%. A statistical classification framework was built to diagnose cytomegalovirus status from the catalog of TCR beta chain sequences. In a later analysis, TCR nucleotide sequences were compared against IMGT/GENE-DB human TR gene sequences so that V and J genes could be assigned. A later analysis assigned CDR3 sequences and most-parsimonious VDJ recombination scenarios with the TCRdist pipeline. In a later analysis, every TCR beta chain was defined by the combination of its CDR3 amino acid sequence and its V-gene family, and reads without a unique V-gene family were dropped. A later analysis removed several hundred highly shared, low-generation-probability nucleotide sequences to deal with suspected cross-contamination and a sequencing artifact. In a later analysis, a clonal expansion index for each public chain was calculated from normalized within-repertoire ranks of inferred template counts. Generation probabilities in a later analysis came from a VDJ recombination model fitted to out-of-frame rearrangements, and those results were checked against IGoR. In a later analysis, TCR-TCR, TCR-HLA and TCR-CMV co-occurrence was scored with hypergeometric tests, and a repertoire-size bias correction was applied to TCR pairs. In a later analysis, false discovery rates were estimated by permuting HLA or CMV assignments 20 times. A later analysis grouped co-occurring TCRs with DBSCAN, adding TCRdist sequence similarity when clustering within HLA-allele-positive subsets. Repertoires with fewer than 30,000 or more than 120,000 public chains, plus five repertoires with anomalous nucleotide sharing, were excluded from co-occurrence clustering. The source is immuneACCESS, and TCRdb retained only in-frame sequences with V and J called. Part of the clones is not carried over; for the studies checked, unresolved V genes explain less than half of this, and the remainder is unexplained. Clonal size and the V and J genes are those of that table, whereas D and trimming came from the DNA. The sample yields some 240,000 clones; approximately 82% were counted once. In total, the top ten clones hold less than 4.5% of the sample.

What the research found in general, with its limitations: The only immune exposure information available for the cohort was CMV serostatus. Because counts were too low, some 17 rarely observed V segments, including chromosome 9 orphons, were excluded from the earlier analysis of under 650 of the donors. Compared with equally common non-associated chains, HLA-associated TCR beta chains in a later analysis were more clonally expanded and had lower generation probabilities. Because the 87-base-pair reads could not distinguish some IMGT-functional V segments, including TRBV6-2 and TRBV6-3, those segments were excluded. The sequencing pipeline was judged likely to have produced a cluster of highly shared sequence variants as a technical artifact. A later analysis reported that several top co-occurrence clusters appeared linked to parvovirus B19, influenza, CMV and Epstein-Barr virus. According to a later analysis, most CMV-associated TCR beta chains appeared to be HLA-restricted, and the HLA associations seemed to be driven largely by CMV exposure. In this cohort, only TCR beta chains were sequenced, and detectable features were limited by the absence of alpha or paired-chain data. Three of the identified cytomegalovirus-associated TCR beta chains were confirmed in vitro to be specific for cytomegalovirus antigens. The presence/absence analyses assumed that sequencing depth was roughly uniform across donors, and that assumption may not be true. An earlier analysis of 587 of the donors showed that most TCR beta V segments appeared in productive rearrangements either about 87% or about 30% of the time, which broadly matched IMGT annotations. The classifier was reported to diagnose cytomegalovirus status with high specificity and sensitivity in both the original cohort and the validation cohort. Most TCR sequences were observed very rarely across donors, whereas some public TCRs were present in many individuals. Assigning TCR associations to individual alleles was difficult when HLA alleles, especially DR and DQ, strongly co-occurred. A later genetic analysis associated a missense DCLRE1C variant with V-gene and J-gene trimming of TCR beta chains, and an independent cohort replicated the association. The authors suggested that the approach could potentially be generalized to other disease states and immunological phenotypes. Correlated functional status among segregating V segments might reflect linkage disequilibrium, but an unknown experimental factor could not be ruled out. At a false discovery rate of 0.05, a later analysis linked 16,951 TCR beta sequences to specific HLA alleles. In the study, some 180 TCR beta chains were listed as associated with cytomegalovirus. Because HLA typing was missing for some donors at each locus, association tests included only the typed subset. A later genetic analysis reported fewer N-insertions in productive TCRs among donors in an Asian-associated ancestry cluster than the roughly 620-donor mean. A later analysis found that TCR association rates varied across HLA loci, with DRB1 alleles showing the most associated TCRs and HLA-C alleles the fewest. A further reported finding was that TCR beta sequences accurately predicted the HLA-A and HLA-B alleles for most subjects in the first cohort.

This sequence originates from a male donor in good health and CMV-seronegative. The chain is assembled from TRBV6-6 and TRBJ2-1; the best D guess is TRBD2, with 6 bases matching. The material sequenced was PBMCs. At the DNA level, the sequence is TGTGCCAGCAGCTGGAGCGGGCAAAGCTCCTACAATGAGCAGTTCTTC. Its protein product is CASSWSGQSSYNEQFF.